What follows describes a single T cell receptor (beta chain). What it binds is not known. Germline is not matched at one junction end, which may reflect a read error. General study results and limits: Tumor memory CD4+ T cell TCR gene usage was found to cluster with blood and lymph node memory CD4+ cells and with lymph node naive CD4+ cells. Tumor Tregs overlapped most with tumor, then blood, naive CD4+ cells.

This CDR3 is built from 15 residues. Per the germline V gene, CDR1 is SGHTA and CDR2 is FQGTGA. Semi-nested PCR with Nested Universal Primer A followed constant-region reverse priming of full-length variable regions. TCRdb redid the calling of the 5' RACE reads with MiXCR, one entry per CDR3 protein. The sample lists about 64,000 distinct CDR3 sequences; about 20% were seen once. The rearrangement uses TRBV7-3 and TRBJ1-2, with a tentative D call TRBD1 (5 bases). The TCR sequence derives from a female donor with breast cancer. Sequencing used memory CD4+ T cells sorted from a lymph node. Subset here: memory CD4+ T cells, CD4+CD45RO+CD25-. CDR3 nucleotide sequence: TGTGCCAGCAGCCTATTGGACAAGGCTAACAGAGACTACGCCTTC. Translation gives CASSLLDKANRDYAF.